This TCR beta chain derives from a study of blood T cell repertoires in COVID-19. The overall study: From the United States, Italy and Spain came samples of acute and convalescent COVID-19. Sources were T cells, B-cell-depleted T cells, or PBMCs; the material itself was cDNA or gDNA.

Per the study methods: The assay estimated nucleated cells by amplifying reference gene primers. Measured with immunoSEQ multiplex PCR; TCRdb has only the in-frame clones, and not every one. The V and J calls and the clone size are those of that table, but D and trimming were determined from the DNA. The sample lists approximately 61,000 clones, more than 75% occurring once. Deletions cut 6 bases from V and 5 bases from J, with 9 bases between. This CDR3 has 12 amino acids. Germline V gene sequence: CDR1 LNHDA, CDR2 SQIVND (reference sequence). Specimen: peripheral blood. The chain uses TRBV19 and TRBJ2-3; no definite D call. The receptor was derived from a human donor in a cohort sampled during active COVID-19. The DNA of the CDR3 is TGTGCCAGTAGAATGAGTGGAGATACGCAGTATTTT. This sequence encodes CASRMSGDTQYF.